Listed below are T cell receptor beta chains from one sample, sequenced in a study of CD8+ T cells in alopecia areata. Clones were sequenced by immunoSEQ multiplex PCR, and TCRdb holds only the in-frame ones, with some missing. Found here are more than 95,000 clones, over 60% of them singletons; the top ten hold approximately 2.8%. Sample: CD4+ T cells sorted from blood. The receptors were gathered from a human donor in good health. The CDR3 runs from the conserved cysteine through the conserved F or W. D genes are given only for firm matches. Where a row states a size, it is once, few, many or the class of an expanded clone; other rows omit it.

TRBJ2-3 | TRBD2 | - | TRBV4-1 | TGCGCCAGCAGCTTCACGAGTACGGGGGGTCCCACAGATACGCAGTATTTT | CASSFTSTGGPTDTQYF
TRBJ2-3 | - | - | TRBV27 | TGTGCCAGCAGAAAGACAGGCACAGATACGCAGTATTTT | CASRKTGTDTQYF
TRBJ1-5 | - | few | TRBV4-1 | TGCGCCAGCAGCCAGTCGAGGGTCAATCAGCCCCAGCATTTT | CASSQSRVNQPQHF
TRBJ1-1 | TRBD1 | once | TRBV6-5 | TGTGCCAGCAGTTACGGGACAGGGAAAGGAGCTTTCTTT | CASSYGTGKGAFF
TRBJ1-6 | TRBD1 | - | TRBV9 | TGTGCCAGCAGCGTGGGGACAGCTAATTCACCCCTCCACTTT | CASSVGTANSPLHF
TRBJ2-2 | - | - | TRBV29-1 | TGCAGCGACAGGGTATGGACCGGGGAGCTGTTTTTT | CSDRVWTGELFF
TRBJ1-2 | TRBD1 | - | TRBV4-1 | TGCGCCAGCAGCCACCCACAGGGGGCTCGGTATGGCTACACCTTC | CASSHPQGARYGYTF
TRBJ1-1 | - | - | TRBV29-1 | TGCAGCGTTGAGACACATACCATCATGAACACTGAAGCTTTCTTT | CSVETHTIMNTEAFF
TRBJ1-1 | - | - | TRBV11-2 | TGTGCCAGCAGTAGCGCGGCGCTGGGGGCGGTGAACACTGAAGCTTTCTTT | CASSSAALGAVNTEAFF
TRBJ2-5 | - | - | TRBV2 | TGTGCCAGCAGTCCAAGAGGGAGGGGGCGACAGACCCAGTACTTC | CASSPRGRGRQTQYF
TRBJ2-3 | TRBD1 | few | TRBV2 | TGTGCCAGCCTTGGACAGGGAGCGGCAGATACGCAGTATTTT | CASLGQGAADTQYF
TRBJ1-1 | - | - | TRBV6-5 | TGTGCCAGCAGTTTCCAGGGGACTGAAGCTTTCTTT | CASSFQGTEAFF
TRBJ2-6 | - | few | TRBV6-6 | TGTGCCAGCAGTTATGAGTGGGCAGGGGCCAACGTCCTGACTTTC | CASSYEWAGANVLTF
TRBJ1-2 | TRBD1 | - | TRBV6-5 | TGTGCCAGCACAGGGGGCGCAGGTGGCTACACCTTC | CASTGGAGGYTF
TRBJ2-3 | - | few | TRBV19 | TGTGCCAGTAGTATTATCGACAGTTCCTCCGATACGCAGTATTTT | CASSIIDSSSDTQYF
TRBJ2-4 | - | - | TRBV6-1 | TGTGCCAGCAGTGAAGGTGGCTCCCCTAGCCAAGGGAGCATTCAGTACTTC | CASSEGGSPSQGSIQYF
TRBJ2-3 | - | - | TRBV11-2 | TGTGCCAGCAGCATTGGGGCGGCAGATACGCAGTATTTT | CASSIGAADTQYF
TRBJ2-7 | TRBD1 | - | TRBV5-4 | TGTGCCAGCAGCTTTCCGGGACAGGGGGCGAGTGAGCAGTACTTC | CASSFPGQGASEQYF
TRBJ1-1 | - | - | TRBV29-1 | TGCAGCTGTGGGGATGCTGAAGCTTTCTTT | CSCGDAEAFF
TRBJ2-1 | TRBD1 | - | TRBV30 | TGTGCCTGGGGACAGGGGGCCCTCAATGAGCAGTTCTTC | CAWGQGALNEQFF
TRBJ1-2 | TRBD1 | - | TRBV29-1 | TGCAGCGTAGGCCAAGGACAGGGCTATGGCTACACCTTC | CSVGQGQGYGYTF
TRBJ2-5 | - | few | TRBV7-2 | TGTGCCAGCAGCTTACGAGTGGAGACCCAGTACTTC | CASSLRVETQYF
TRBJ1-5 | - | - | TRBV4-1 | TGCGCCAGCAGCCAAGCTAATATGGGGTTAAGCAATCAGCCCCAGCATTTT | CASSQANMGLSNQPQHF
TRBJ1-1 | TRBD1 | - | TRBV25-1 | TGTGCCAGCAGTGTGACAGGGGGAGTCAATGAAGCTTTCTTT | CASSVTGGVNEAFF
TRBJ2-5 | - | - | TRBV5-6 | TGTGCCAGCAGCTTGGTTTCACCAAAGCAAGAGACCCAGTACTTC | CASSLVSPKQETQYF
TRBJ1-2 | TRBD1 | - | TRBV29-1 | TGCAGCGTTGAAGAGACAGGGTCTGGCTACACCTTC | CSVEETGSGYTF
TRBJ2-3 | - | - | TRBV4-2 | TGTGCCAGCAGCCAAGATGCGGGGTGGACAGATACGCAGTATTTT | CASSQDAGWTDTQYF
TRBJ2-3 | TRBD2 | - | TRBV2 | TGTGCCAGCAGTGTGACTAGCGGGATCACAGATACGCAGTATTTT | CASSVTSGITDTQYF
TRBJ1-1 | - | - | TRBV25-1 | TGTGCCAGCACCCCCGGGTGGTCCACTGAAGCTTTCTTT | CASTPGWSTEAFF
TRBJ1-1 | - | few | TRBV10-3 | TGTGCCATCAGTGAGTCGAATCCTACCGGGGCTTTCTTT | CAISESNPTGAFF
TRBJ2-6 | - | - | TRBV30 | TGTGCCTGGAGTCGGTCCGTCCTCGGGGGGGCCAACGTCCTGACTTTC | CAWSRSVLGGANVLTF
TRBJ1-1 | - | - | TRBV30 | TGTGCCTGGGGCTCGGGGGGGAACACTGAAGCTTTCTTT | CAWGSGGNTEAFF
TRBJ1-1 | TRBD1 | - | TRBV18 | TGTGCCAGCTCACCCGGACAGGGGTCCCCTCAGAACACTGAAGCTTTCTTT | CASSPGQGSPQNTEAFF
TRBJ2-7 | - | few | TRBV28 | TGTGCCAGCATCGCGGGTAGCACCTACGAGCAGTACTTC | CASIAGSTYEQYF
TRBJ2-2 | - | - | TRBV18 | TGTGCCAGCTCACCAGCAGGGGACACCGGGGAGCTGTTTTTT | CASSPAGDTGELFF
TRBJ2-4 | - | - | TRBV27 | TGTGCCAGCAAGTGGGGAAGCATTCAGTACTTC | CASKWGSIQYF
TRBJ2-5 | - | few | TRBV11-2 | TGTGCCAGCAGCCCAAGTACTGGGACCCCCGTCATGGCCCAGTACTTC | CASSPSTGTPVMAQYF
TRBJ2-3 | - | few | TRBV2 | TGTGCCGGGAGGAGCGGAGATACGCAGTATTTT | CAGRSGDTQYF
TRBJ2-2 | - | few | TRBV5-1 | TGCGCCAGCAGCTTGGTAGTCGGTACCGGGGAGCTGTTTTTT | CASSLVVGTGELFF
TRBJ2-5 | TRBD2 | - | TRBV5-1 | TGCGCCAGCAGCTTTACTAGCGGGGAAGAAGAGACCCAGTACTTC | CASSFTSGEEETQYF
TRBJ2-7 | - | once | TRBV15 | TGTGCCACCAGCAGAGATAGAAACTCCTACGAGCAGTACTTC | CATSRDRNSYEQYF
TRBJ1-2 | - | few | TRBV6-1 | TGTGCCAGCGGGCAGGGTGGGGAAGGCTACACCTTC | CASGQGGEGYTF
TRBJ1-4 | - | few | TRBV4-1 | TGCGCCAGCAGCCAAGTGTCAGCAACTAATGAAAAACTGTTTTTT | CASSQVSATNEKLFF
TRBJ1-6 | - | - | TRBV30 | TGTGCCTGGAGCGACAGTTCTAATTCACCCCTCCACTTT | CAWSDSSNSPLHF
TRBJ2-6 | - | - | TRBV27 | TGTGCCAGCAGCATAGGCCGCTCTGGGGCCAACGTCCTGACTTTC | CASSIGRSGANVLTF
TRBJ1-5 | - | - | TRBV4-1 | TGCGCCAGCAGCTACCGACAGTATAGCAATCAGCCCCAGCATTTT | CASSYRQYSNQPQHF
TRBJ1-2 | - | - | TRBV7-9 | TGTGCCAGCAGCTTACCGTCCGGGGCGAGTGGCTACACCTTC | CASSLPSGASGYTF